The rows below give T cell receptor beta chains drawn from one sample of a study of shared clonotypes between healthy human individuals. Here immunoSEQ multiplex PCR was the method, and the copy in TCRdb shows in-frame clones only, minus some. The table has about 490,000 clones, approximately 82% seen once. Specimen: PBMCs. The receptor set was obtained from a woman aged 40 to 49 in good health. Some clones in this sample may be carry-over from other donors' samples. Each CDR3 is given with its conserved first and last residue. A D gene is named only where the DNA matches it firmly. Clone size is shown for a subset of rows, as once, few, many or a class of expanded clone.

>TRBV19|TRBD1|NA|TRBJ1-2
TGTGCCAGTAGTATACATTGGGACAGGGGGCCAAGAGGCTACACCTTC
CASSIHWDRGPRGYTF
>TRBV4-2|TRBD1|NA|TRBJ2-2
TGTGCCAGCAGCCAAAGGACAGGTAACACCGGGGAGCTGTTTTTT
CASSQRTGNTGELFF
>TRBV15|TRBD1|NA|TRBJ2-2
TGTGCCACCAGCAGCACCGGGACAGGGGTGCGGACCGGGGAGCTGTTTTTT
CATSSTGTGVRTGELFF
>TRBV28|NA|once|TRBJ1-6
TGTGCCACCTCTTCGGGGGGTTCACCCCTCCACTTT
CATSSGGSPLHF
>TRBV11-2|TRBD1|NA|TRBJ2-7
TGTGCCAGCAGCCTTGGGACAGGGAATTTCTACGAGCAGTACTTC
CASSLGTGNFYEQYF
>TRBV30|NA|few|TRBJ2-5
TGTGCCTGGAGTGTAAGGGCAGAGACCCAGTACTTC
CAWSVRAETQYF
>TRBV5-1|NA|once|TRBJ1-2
TGCGCCAGCAGCGCCGGACGGGAAGACTATGGCTACACCTTC
CASSAGREDYGYTF
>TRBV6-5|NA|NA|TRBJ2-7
TGTGCCAGCAGTTACTCCGGGGCATTTTCCTACGAGCAGTACTTC
CASSYSGAFSYEQYF
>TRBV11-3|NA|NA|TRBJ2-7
TGTGCCAGCAGCTTAAGGAGCGGACCTGGGGCCGAGCAGTACTTC
CASSLRSGPGAEQYF
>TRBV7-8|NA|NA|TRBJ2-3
TGTGCCAGCAGCTTAAGGGGGAGCACAGATACGCAGTATTTT
CASSLRGSTDTQYF
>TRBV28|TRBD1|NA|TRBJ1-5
TGTGCCAGCAGTTTATCCCCCCGACAGGGGGCAGTCGGCAATCAGCCCCAGCATTTT
CASSLSPRQGAVGNQPQHF
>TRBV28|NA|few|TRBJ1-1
TGTGCCAGCAGTCCACTCGTGGGGAACATGAACACTGAAGCTTTCTTT
CASSPLVGNMNTEAFF
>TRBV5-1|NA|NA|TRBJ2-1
TGCGCCAGCAGCTTCGGACCGGCCGAGGAGCAGTTCTTC
CASSFGPAEEQFF
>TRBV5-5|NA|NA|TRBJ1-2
TGTGCCAGCAGCTTGCCCCTCGCGGGCCGCTATGGCTACACCTTC
CASSLPLAGRYGYTF
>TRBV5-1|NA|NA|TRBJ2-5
TGCGCCAGCAGCACATTACAGATTGGGGAGACCCAGTACTTC
CASSTLQIGETQYF
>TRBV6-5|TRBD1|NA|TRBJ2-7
TGTGCCAGCAAAACAGGGGGACAGCCCTACGAGCAGTACTTC
CASKTGGQPYEQYF
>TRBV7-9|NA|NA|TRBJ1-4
TGTGCCAGCAGCTTAGTCGTAGGAGGGTCTGAAAAACTGTTTTTT
CASSLVVGGSEKLFF
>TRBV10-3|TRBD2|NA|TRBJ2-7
TGTGCCGCTAGCGGGAGCCCCTACGAGCAGTACTTC
CAASGSPYEQYF
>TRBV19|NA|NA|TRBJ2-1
TGTGCCAGTAGTATTAGCGGAGATATCTACAATGAGCAGTTCTTC
CASSISGDIYNEQFF
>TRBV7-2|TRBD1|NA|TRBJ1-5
TGTGCCAGCAGCGCTGGGACAGGCCGCAATCAGCCCCAGCATTTT
CASSAGTGRNQPQHF
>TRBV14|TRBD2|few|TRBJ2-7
TGTGCCAGCAGCCAAGGAGCCGGGGGGGAGCAGTACTTC
CASSQGAGGEQYF
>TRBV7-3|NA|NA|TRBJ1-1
TGTGCCAGCAGCGAGCAGGGGAAGGCTGAAGCTTTCTTT
CASSEQGKAEAFF
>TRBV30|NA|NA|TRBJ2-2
TGTGCCTTCTACCCCCAAGCGGGGGAGCTGTTTTTT
CAFYPQAGELFF
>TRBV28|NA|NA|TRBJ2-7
TGTGCCACCCAGGGACTTCACGAGCAGTACTTC
CATQGLHEQYF
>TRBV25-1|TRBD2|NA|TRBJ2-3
TGTGCCAGCAGTGAGGGCGGGAGGGGGGACACAGATACGCAGTATTTT
CASSEGGRGDTDTQYF
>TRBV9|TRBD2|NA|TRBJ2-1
TGTGCCAGCAGCTCCCCCTATGGGACTAGCATCCATGAGCAGTTCTTC
CASSSPYGTSIHEQFF
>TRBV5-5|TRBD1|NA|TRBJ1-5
TGTGCCAGCAACGAACGGGACAGTCCTGATCAGCCCCAGCATTTT
CASNERDSPDQPQHF
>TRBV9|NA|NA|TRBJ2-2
TGTGCCAGCCGCAAGACCCCGGGAGATGGCACCGGGGAGCTGTTTTTT
CASRKTPGDGTGELFF
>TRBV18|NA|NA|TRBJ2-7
TGTGCCAGCTCACCAAGCGCCGCGGCGTCCTACGAGCAGTACTTC
CASSPSAAASYEQYF
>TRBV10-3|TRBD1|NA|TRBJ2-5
TGTGCCACCCAGACAGGGGAAGAGACCCAGTACTTC
CATQTGEETQYF
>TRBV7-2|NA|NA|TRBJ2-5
TGTGCCAGCAGCTCATATAGCGGCCAAGAGACCCAGTACTTC
CASSSYSGQETQYF
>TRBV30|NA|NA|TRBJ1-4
TGTGCCTGGGGAGCAAACCGGGCCGTGGGGGAAAAACTGTTTTTT
CAWGANRAVGEKLFF
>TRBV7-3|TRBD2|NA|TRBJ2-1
TGTGCCAGCAGCGGGGGGGACTCCTACAATGAGCAGTTCTTC
CASSGGDSYNEQFF
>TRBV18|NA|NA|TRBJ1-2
TGTGCCAGCTCACCACCGCAACCTGACTATGGCTACACCTTC
CASSPPQPDYGYTF
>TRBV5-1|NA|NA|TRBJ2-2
TGCGCCAGCAGCTTGTGGGGCGGGACGAACACCGGGGAGCTGTTTTTT
CASSLWGGTNTGELFF
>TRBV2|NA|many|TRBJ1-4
TGTGCCAGCAGTGACAATGAAAAACTGTTTTTT
CASSDNEKLFF
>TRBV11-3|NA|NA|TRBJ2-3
TGTGCCAGCAGCTTATTGGGCACAGGGTCGGATACGCAGTATTTT
CASSLLGTGSDTQYF
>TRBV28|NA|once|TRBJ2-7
TGTGCCAGCAGTCCCTCCGGGACTCCTGCCTACGAGCAGTACTTC
CASSPSGTPAYEQYF
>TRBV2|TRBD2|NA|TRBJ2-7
TGTGCCAGCAAGAGCGGGAGATTCTCCTACGAGCAGTACTTC
CASKSGRFSYEQYF
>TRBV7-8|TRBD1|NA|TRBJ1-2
TGTGCCAGCAGCCTTCGCCCCTGGACAGGGTCCGGCCCTAACTATGGCTACACCTTC
CASSLRPWTGSGPNYGYTF
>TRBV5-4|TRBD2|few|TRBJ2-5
TGTGCCAGCAGCCCCACTCCACTAGCGGGGTGGGAGACCCAGTACTTC
CASSPTPLAGWETQYF
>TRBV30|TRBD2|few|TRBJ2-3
TGTGCCTGGAGCGGACTAGCGGTCACAGATACGCAGTATTTT
CAWSGLAVTDTQYF
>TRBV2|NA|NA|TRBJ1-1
TGTGCCAGCAGTGATAGGGACGACACTGAAGCTTTCTTT
CASSDRDDTEAFF
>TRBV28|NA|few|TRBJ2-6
TGTGCCAGCAGTGGACGACCGGGACTGGGCAACGTCCTGACTTTC
CASSGRPGLGNVLTF
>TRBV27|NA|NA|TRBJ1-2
TGTGCCAGCAGTTGGGCATCCAACTATGGCTACACCTTC
CASSWASNYGYTF
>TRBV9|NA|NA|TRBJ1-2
TGTGCCAGCAGCGGTGGACAGACCTATGGCTACACCTTC
CASSGGQTYGYTF
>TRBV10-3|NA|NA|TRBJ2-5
TGTGCCATCAGTGCCAACCAAGAGACCCAGTACTTC
CAISANQETQYF
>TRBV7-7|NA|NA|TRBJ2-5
TGTGCTAGCAGCCTTGACTCCGAAGAGACCCAGTACTTC
CASSLDSEETQYF
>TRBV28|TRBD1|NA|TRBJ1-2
TGTGCCAGCAGTTTAATCGAGGAGACACCGAACAGGGGACTAAACTATGGCTACACCTTC
CASSLIEETPNRGLNYGYTF
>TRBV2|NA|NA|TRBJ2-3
TGTGCCAGCAGGAAGGGAGCTGATACGCAGTATTTT
CASRKGADTQYF
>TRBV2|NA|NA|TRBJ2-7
TGTGCCAGCAGTGCGCAGGGAAAACCCTACGAGCAGTACTTC
CASSAQGKPYEQYF
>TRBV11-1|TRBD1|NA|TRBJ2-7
TGTGCCAGCAGCTTAGCAACAGGGGGCTCCTACGAGCAGTACTTC
CASSLATGGSYEQYF